Below, 9 T cell receptor beta chains from the same sample are listed, as sequenced in a study of post-analysis software for immune sequencing data. Tagging with unique molecular identifiers was a feature of the TCR beta cDNA libraries. Using its own MiXCR run on the PCR reads, TCRdb lists one record per CDR3 protein. The sample carries roughly 150,000 distinct CDR3 sequences, around 36% recorded once. The specimen comprised blood, sampled after autologous hematopoietic stem cell transplantation. These receptors were collected from a girl between 10 and 17 years old with multiple sclerosis.

The CDR3 protein is CASSQRALANLREQYF. CDR3 coding DNA: TGTGCCAGCAGCCAGAGGGCCCTAGCCAACCTACGGGAGCAGTACTTC. V gene TRBV3-1 combines with J gene TRBJ2-7; D is perhaps TRBD2 (5 bases). The length of the CDR3 is 16 residues. Germline V lookup: CDR1 LGHDT, CDR2 YNNKEL (reference sequence). V gave up 3 bases and J gave up 7 bases, with 22 bases separating them.

This rearrangement joins TRBV7-8 to TRBJ2-4; D is perhaps TRBD2 (6 bases). The J call may not be correct, given that the DNA end is closer to TRBJ2-7. CDR3 length equals 15 residues. Germline CDR1 reads SGHVS; CDR2 reads FQNEAQ. The DNA of the CDR3 is TGTGCCAGCAGCGCCCCCGGGTCGGGAGTCAACGAGCAGTACTTC. Protein sequence: CASSAPGSGVNEQYF.

J is TRBJ2-1 and V is TRBV20-1; 11 bases map to TRBD2. With 2 bases clipped from V and 7 bases from J, the junction kept 7 bases outside the gene matches. Germline V gene lookup returns CDR1 DFQATT and CDR2 SNEGSKA (reference sequence). CDR3 length: 15 amino acids. CDR3 sequence reads: CSARLTSGSWNEQFF. As DNA, the CDR3 is TGCAGTGCTAGACTAACTAGCGGGAGTTGGAATGAGCAGTTCTTC.

There are a few counts of this clonotype. The J gene is TRBJ2-5, the V gene TRBV4-1; no clear D gene. V lost 2 bases and J 5 bases, leaving 9 bases between the germline ends. The germline gives CDR1 MGHRA, CDR2 YSYEKL. The CDR3 totals 13 residues. CDR3 residues: CASSQIIGETQYF. The CDR3 coding sequence is TGCGCCAGCAGCCAAATTATCGGGGAGACCCAGTACTTC.

The chain is built from TRBV5-5 and TRBJ2-6, with D tentatively TRBD2 (5 bases). Trimming took 2 bases from V and 2 from J, leaving 8 bases between them. This CDR3 has 15 residues. Per the germline V gene, CDR1 is SGHKS and CDR2 is YYEKEE (reference sequence). CDR3: CASSLDGTGANVLTF. The CDR3 region has the DNA TGTGCCAGCAGCTTAGACGGGACTGGGGCCAACGTCCTGACTTTC.

This clonotype was seen once. This sequence joins TRBV6-6 and TRBJ2-2, with 7 bases aligning to TRBD1. The CDR3 loop spans 16 amino acids. Germline CDR1 and CDR2: MNHNY and SVGAGI (reference sequence). V lost 6 bases, J lost 5 bases, and 12 bases stayed unmatched. CDR3 in amino acids: CASRSETGWETGELFF. The CDR3 DNA reads TGTGCCAGCAGGTCGGAGACAGGGTGGGAGACCGGGGAGCTGTTTTTT.

This clonotype was counted a few times. The rearrangement uses TRBV28 and TRBJ2-7; 9 nucleotides agree with TRBD2. The length of the CDR3 is 16 residues. Germline values: CDR1 MDHEN, CDR2 SYDVKM. With V trimmed by 3 bases and J by 0 bases, 6 bases remained unmatched. The CDR3 here is CASSFRLADLSYEQYF. In DNA form, the CDR3 reads TGTGCCAGCAGTTTTCGACTAGCGGACCTCTCCTACGAGCAGTACTTC. Full variable domain (remainder filled in from reference TRBV28 and TRBJ2-7): DVKVTQSSRYLVKRTGEKVFLECVQDMDHENMFWYRQDPGLGLRLIYFSYDVKMKEKGDIPEGYSVSREKKERFSLILESASTNQTSMYLCASSFRLADLSYEQYFGPGTRLTVT.

The chain is built from TRBV11-1 and TRBJ2-6; weak D call: TRBD2 (5 bases). Germline CDR1 SGHAT, CDR2 FQDESV (reference sequence). The CDR3 loop spans 21 amino acids. V lost 1 base and J 0 bases, leaving 22 bases between the germline ends. The CDR3 is CASSLVYRADSPPSGANVLTF. CDR3 DNA: TGTGCCAGCAGCTTAGTCTATAGAGCGGACTCCCCACCCTCTGGGGCCAACGTCCTGACTTTC. Combining the CDR3 with reference TRBV11-1 and TRBJ2-6 gives the whole variable domain EAEVAQSPRYKITEKSQAVAFWCDPISGHATLYWYRQILGQGPELLVQFQDESVVDDSQLPKDRFSAERLKGVDSTLKIQPAELGDSAMYLCASSLVYRADSPPSGANVLTFGAGSRLTVL.

The CDR3 DNA reads TGTGCCAGCAGCTCGGGGACTAGCGGATCTCTGGAGCAGTACTTC. Amino acid sequence: CASSSGTSGSLEQYF. V usage is TRBV13 and J usage is TRBJ2-5, with TRBD2 identical over 11 bases. Germline lookup yields CDR1 PRHDT and CDR2 FYEKMQ (reference sequence). With V trimmed by 4 bases and J by 11 bases, 12 bases remained unmatched. The CDR3 extends over 15 amino acids.